The clone carrying this TCR beta chain appeared a single time. Its antigen is currently unknown. This sample is drawn from a study of cytomegalovirus exposure and HLA in healthy donors. Study results and caveats: There were 164 TCR beta chains listed as cytomegalovirus-associated. A later look showed TCR association rates differing by HLA locus, highest for DRB1 and lowest for HLA-C.

CDR1 is MDHEN, CDR2 SYDVKM, per germline. This CDR3 comprises 14 residues. The V and J ends lost 6 bases and 2 bases respectively, with 13 bases between them. This PCR relied on a set of 60 Vbeta primers and 13 Jbeta primers. The table came from immunoSEQ multiplex PCR; TCRdb's copy has only in-frame clones and leaves some out. The data hold some 190,000 clones, with around three quarters observed a single time. This TCR came from a young woman in good health and CMV-seronegative. Sequencing was performed on PBMCs. The chain couples TRBV28 to TRBJ1-2; weak D call: TRBD1 (5 bases). The CDR3 nucleotides read TGTGCCAGCAGGCCCCCGACAGCGAACTATGGCTACACCTTC. Its translation: CASRPPTANYGYTF.